The T cell receptor beta chain under discussion was sequenced for a study of Ad26.COV2.S vaccination and SARS-CoV-2 variants (dated by TCRdb to about 2021). For context, the study as a whole: Vaccine-arm donors were drawn from COV1001, a multicentre, randomized, double-blind, placebo-controlled phase I-IIa trial of Ad26.COV2.S in healthy adults. Dosing of Ad26.COV2.S was intramuscular, at either 5x10^10 or 1x10^11 viral particles, delivered as one shot or as two shots spaced 56 days apart. TCRbeta repertoire sequencing served as the tool for gauging how specific and how broad the SARS-CoV-2-reactive T cell receptors were following Ad26.COV2.S vaccination. A total of 32 samples were included in the TCR-sequenced set, comprising around 19 Ad26.COV2.S vaccine recipients, 5 placebo recipients and 8 SARS-CoV-2 convalescent individuals. Trial participants were randomized into five groups of five, in which low-dose or high-dose Ad26.COV2.S was given once or twice, or placebo was given on both occasions. Throughout the experiments and outcome assessment, investigators stayed blinded to trial group allocation. Broader findings and caveats from the paper: The study was not powered for comparison of responses between vaccine doses or regimens. The authors noted that the TCR breadth and depth analyses may have underestimated total T cell responses. After vaccination, substantial breadth of spike-specific CD8+ and CD4+ T cell responses was reported. Compared with placebo recipients, Ad26.COV2.S recipients showed higher spike-specific TCR breadth (P = 0.0014). Comparable non-spike TCR breadth was observed between vaccine and placebo recipients, consistent with only spike being contained in the vaccine.

Worth noting for this clone: What antigen it recognizes has not been identified. Base qualities are missing; no much larger clone stands one base away.

V is pruned by 5 bases and J by 4 bases, leaving 10 bases of the junction without a gene match. Via the germline V gene, CDR1 is SGHVS and CDR2 FNYEAQ. The CDR3 has 16 amino acids, counting the end cysteine and phenylalanine. Of the read, only the CDR3 DNA is kept; its 48 bases are in frame from base 1. What this sample's treatment or condition label stands for: roughly 18 received Ad26.COV2.S at low or high dose, single or two shots; about 5 received placebo; per-sample allocation not given. For vaccine and placebo recipients, the sequenced repertoires came from samples collected on day 63 after the first injection. Cohort 1b enrolled 20 to 30 adults aged 18-55 years at a single site in Boston, USA, between 29 July and 7 August 2020. Ad26.COV2.S was a replication-incompetent adenovirus type 26 vector expressing a prefusion-stabilized SARS-CoV-2 spike protein from the original Wuhan strain. TCRbeta CDR3 regions were sequenced with the immunoSEQ Assay. After extraction, genomic DNA underwent amplification by bias-controlled multiplex PCR, followed by high-throughput sequencing. The paper's processing steps were these. To quantify the absolute abundance of each unique TCRbeta CDR3 region, sequences were collapsed and filtered. T cell fraction was estimated by normalization of TCRbeta template counts to usable DNA, with usable DNA being measured through amplification of reference genes present in all nucleated cells. Repertoire TCRs were annotated as SARS-CoV-2-specific by exact matching of V gene, CDR3 amino acid sequence and J gene to a known reactive TCR set. The reference SARS-CoV-2 TCR set was obtained from MIRA and was filtered for enrichment in COVID-19-positive ImmuneCODE repertoires, whereby public or cross-reactive TCRs were removed. Using the MIRA antigens, annotated TCRs were further analysed by specific ORF or by position within an ORF. Breadth was defined as the number of annotated unique rearrangements divided by the total number of unique productive rearrangements, and depth was defined as the summed frequency of the annotated unique rearrangements. Two-sided Wilcoxon rank-sum tests were used to compare TCR breadth between groups. Here the immuneACCESS table is served through TCRdb, limited to in-frame sequences with V and J called. Missing clones are a known gap in these copies; in checked studies unresolved V genes cover under half, and the rest lacks a known reason. D and trimming come from the DNA, and the V and J calls and clone size come from that table. The sample profile shows 300,000 to 400,000 clones; approximately 80% of them were found once. The ten most abundant clones make up 2% to 2.5% of the sample.

The chain employs TRBV7-6 and TRBJ2-7, and TRBD1 matches 11 of the central bases. Specimen: peripheral blood, collected in a trial of Ad26.COV2.S vaccine versus placebo. This TCR came from a person between 18 and 65 years old who received the Ad26.COV2.S COVID-19 vaccine or a placebo. The CDR3 corresponds to CASSSVTRDRGYEQYF. The nucleotides are TGTGCCAGCAGCAGCGTCACCCGGGACAGGGGGTACGAGCAGTACTTC.